This T cell receptor (beta chain) was found in a study of high-grade serous ovarian cancer treatment subgroups (dated by TCRdb to 2020 to 2023). Regarding the research as a whole: On average, each sample produced some 14,000 sequencing reads and roughly 7,500 unique TCR beta rearrangements. The study examined TCR beta repertoires in high-grade serous ovarian cancer patients who were grouped under a laparoscopic triage algorithm by complete gross resection or by neoadjuvant chemotherapy response. Of the 30 or so patients in the cohort, about ten had no residual disease after primary surgery (R0), about ten were excellent NACT responders, and about ten were poor NACT responders. One primary tumor sample and two metastatic tumor samples were collected from each patient, for a total of around 100 samples.

This clone was counted a single time. The clone's antigen remains unknown. No per-base quality is available; no much larger clone lies one base away. CDR1 is given as SNHLY and CDR2 as FYNNEI, both from the germline V gene. From cysteine to phenylalanine, the CDR3 is 11 amino acids long. Just the 33-base CDR3 DNA is kept, in frame starting at base 1. The germline ends are 5 bases apart after V is trimmed by 4 bases and J by 8 bases. Collection of tumor samples took place before definitive surgery or chemotherapy. Genomic DNA was extracted by the MD Anderson Biospecimen Extraction Resource, and TCR sequencing was done by the MD Anderson Cancer Genomics Laboratory. Beyond this particular receptor, the publication reports: The TCR repertoire analyses centered on CDR3, and CDR1 and CDR2 were not analyzed. TCR clonal relatedness showed a positive correlation with neoantigen level and a trend toward positive correlation with copy number variation and mutation load from whole-genome sequencing. Because bulk tumor TCR sequencing provided no spatial information, insight into HGSC tumor complexity and diversity was limited. Tumors from the same patient had repertoire similarity ranging from 0.11 to 0.79, while tumors from different patients showed almost no similarity.

The approximately 98 tumor samples underwent high-throughput TCR profiling using ImmunoSEQ. For the original study's pipeline: The repertoire diversity metrics included richness (unique productive sequences), clonality, evenness and relatedness, and the Bhattacharyya coefficient was used to measure similarity between samples. In a sensitivity analysis, TCRs with fewer than two reads were excluded, and consistent conclusions were obtained. Not all clones reach the TCRdb copy of this immuneACCESS table, which keeps in-frame sequences only. Checked studies attribute under half of the gap to unresolved V genes and leave the rest unexplained. V and J calls and clone size are copied from that table; D and trimming were computed from the DNA. Counted in this sample were approximately 30,000 clones; around 80% of them appeared once. Approximately 2.3% of the sample goes to the ten largest clones.

Sequencing used tumor tissue. The receptor chain draws on TRBV2 and TRBJ1-4; the D gene cannot be named for sure. The source of this sequence is a human donor with high-grade serous ovarian cancer. The CDR3 sequence is CASSVGEKLFF. The nucleotide sequence is given as TGTGCCAGCAGTGTTGGCGAAAAACTGTTTTTT.